These 8 T cell receptor beta chains came from one sample sequenced in a study of T cells in tuberculosis. Profiling relied on immunoSEQ multiplex PCR, and the TCRdb table lists in-frame clones only, not all of them. The data contain around 49,000 clones, 90% to 95% of them seen just once; the ten biggest clones take up 1.4% to 1.5%. Time point of the sample: new active TB diagnosis, blood taken before or within 7 days of starting treatment. The sequences come from PBMCs, collected at tuberculosis diagnosis. The source is an adult with tuberculosis.

This sequence joins TRBV5-4 and TRBJ2-1, with 7 bases lining up with TRBD2. Per the germline V gene, CDR1 is SGHNT and CDR2 is YYREEE (reference sequence). V shed 5 bases, J shed 7 bases, and the junction held 9 bases outside the gene matches. This CDR3 has 14 amino acids. The CDR3 DNA reads as TGTGCCAGCAGTAAGGGAGGGCCCGGGAATGAGCAGTTCTTC. Encoded protein: CASSKGGPGNEQFF.

Here the CDR3 DNA reads TGTGCCTGGGCTAGGGGCAGCAATCAGCCCCAGCATTTT. Protein sequence: CAWARGSNQPQHF. This rearrangement joins TRBV30 to TRBJ1-5, with D perhaps matching TRBD1 (5 bases). Trimming took 5 bases from V and 1 from J, leaving 9 bases between them. Germline CDR1 reads GTSNPN; CDR2 reads SVGIG (reference sequence). The CDR3 totals 13 residues.

The rearrangement links TRBV7-2 to TRBJ1-3; 7 nucleotides line up with TRBD1. CDR1 and CDR2 from the germline V gene are SGHTA and FQGNSA. This CDR3 spans 15 amino acids. Unmatched junction bases numbered 7, after V lost 4 bases and J lost 4 bases. In DNA, the CDR3 is TGTGCCAGCAGCTACGAGGGGGCGCGGGGAAACACCATATATTTT. It translates to CASSYEGARGNTIYF.

The chain combines TRBV6-5 with TRBJ1-1; possible D gene TRBD1, 6 bases. Trimming cost V 6 bases and J 8 bases, with 10 bases left between them. Germline CDR1 and CDR2: MNHEY and SVGAGI. The CDR3 extends over 11 amino acids. This CDR3 reads CASSLGTEAFF. The CDR3 nucleotides are TGTGCCAGCAGCCTCGGGACAGAAGCTTTCTTT.

The chain employs TRBV5-1 and TRBJ2-2, with D possibly being TRBD2 (5 bases). From germline, CDR1 is SGHRS and CDR2 YFSETQ. The CDR3 is 16 residues long. V gave up 4 bases and J gave up 6 bases, with 19 bases separating them. The CDR3 loop reads CASSTMRTSHAGELFF. Written as DNA, the CDR3 is TGCGCCAGCAGCACCATGAGGACTTCTCACGCCGGGGAGCTGTTTTTT.

CDR3 nucleotide sequence: TGTGCCAGCGGCGTCGGCAGACGGGGGATCTACACTGAAGCTTTCTTT. Encoded protein: CASGVGRRGIYTEAFF. The chain links TRBV7-8 to TRBJ1-1; D is possibly TRBD1 (5 bases). Germline-derived CDR1 and CDR2 are SGHVS and FQNEAQ. V dropped 8 bases and J dropped 3 bases, with 22 bases sitting between them. The CDR3 is 16 amino acids.

The chain has TRBV9 and TRBJ1-1; a possible D gene is TRBD1 (5 bases). The CDR3 sequence is 14 residues long. The germline gives CDR1 SGDLS, CDR2 YYNGEE. Trimming stripped 0 bases from V and 5 bases from J, with 11 bases between. The CDR3 sequence is CASSVDAGLTEAFF. In nucleotides, the CDR3 is TGTGCCAGCAGCGTAGATGCAGGGTTAACTGAAGCTTTCTTT.

The chain recombines TRBV25-1 with TRBJ1-4; 9 bases agree with TRBD1. The CDR3 covers 17 residues. The V and J ends lost 6 bases and 6 bases, in that order; junction bases with no gene match: 14. Germline V lookup: CDR1 MGHDK, CDR2 SYGVNS. The CDR3 bases are TGTGCCAGCAGAGACACAGGGGGCGGAGTGGGCGATGAAAAACTGTTTTTT. Its protein is CASRDTGGGVGDEKLFF.